This TCR beta chain was sequenced during a study of T cells after yellow fever vaccination. About the research overall: The authors prepared low-cell-number fractions using SMART-Seq v4 Ultra Low Input.

Findings of the study overall: Some clonotypes were seen in both the CD4 and the CD8 compartments. These made up a small share and likely arose from convergent recombination.

Points on this clonotype: The antigen is unknown.

Using its own MiXCR run on the 5' RACE reads, TCRdb lists one record per CDR3 protein. The table includes about 430,000 distinct CDR3 sequences, about 17% detected once. Germline V gene lookup returns CDR1 SGHRS and CDR2 YFSETQ. The V and J ends lost 4 bases and 6 bases respectively, with 23 bases between them. The CDR3 runs to 17 residues. The origin of this receptor is a man younger than 35 who received the YFV17D yellow fever vaccine. The chain recombines TRBV5-1 with TRBJ2-1; possibly TRBD1 or TRBD2 for D (5 bases each). Material: PBMCs, obtained before the yellow fever booster vaccination. CDR3 DNA sequence: TGCGCCAGCAGCGAGGGGTCGCTAGCCCAGGGATCCAATGAGCAGTTCTTC. Its protein is CASSEGSLAQGSNEQFF.